This T cell receptor beta chain comes out of a study of PD-L1 blockade in urothelial cancer. Study details: Beginning in about 2014, patients received atezolizumab, given as 1,200 mg intravenously every 3 weeks. Males with bladder-origin urothelial cancer made up twenty-five of 29 patients. Among blood samples, the median T cell count was some 140,000. Findings and caveats of the study: Durable-benefit cases showed more tumor-associated blood clone expansion at 3 weeks.

On this clone: Its antigen is unknown.

Germline V gene data show CDR1 as SGHNT and CDR2 as YENEEA. The CDR3 loop spans 17 amino acids. V lost 1 base to trimming and J lost 0 bases, with 13 bases between them. Measured with immunoSEQ multiplex PCR; TCRdb has only the in-frame clones, and not every one. The table has around 40,000 clones, more than 85% seen once; the top ten hold around 1.8%. The chain is built from TRBV11-3 and TRBJ2-4; tentative D call: TRBD2 (6 bases). Here the sequenced sample was PBMCs, taken around atezolizumab (anti-PD-L1) treatment. The source of this sequence is a man aged 55-75 years with urothelial cancer. CDR3 sequence: CASSLVEGRLAKNIQYF. The CDR3 DNA sequence: TGTGCCAGCAGCTTAGTGGAAGGGAGGCTAGCCAAAAACATTCAGTACTTC.